This TCR beta chain was obtained from a study of T-cell reconstitution after alpha-beta-depleted transplantation in children (dated by TCRdb to the mid-2010s). Broadly, across the study: The study quantitatively tracked T-cell immune reconstitution after TCRalphabeta/CD19-depleted allogeneic hematopoietic cell transplantation in children using TCR repertoire profiling.

This clonotype appeared many times. Its specific antigen is unknown. No qualities accompany the bases; no much larger clone lies one base away. Libraries were made using PCR. The run used an Illumina HiSeq 2500. To normalize quantification of the TCRbeta repertoire, the TCR libraries were built with molecular barcoding that relied on unique molecular identifiers. TCRdb cleaned the public reads at Q25 with fastp, built clones with MiXCR and kept in-frame beta chains. Identical CDR3 protein sequences are pooled into one entry, listed with their most common genes and DNA. Present in this sample are about 610,000 distinct CDR3 sequences, about 10% of which were seen just once. Together, the top ten hold about 4.2% of the sample. Sequences SGHNT (CDR1) and YENEEA (CDR2) are obtained from the germline V gene. V is clipped by 3 bases and J by 5 bases, and the sequence between their germline boundaries is 7 bases long. The cysteine opens and the phenylalanine closes a CDR3 of 13 amino acids. Left in the record is the CDR3 DNA by itself, 39 bases read in frame from the first base.

This TCR came from a human donor who donated a stem cell graft to a child with acute myeloid leukemia. The chain was built from TRBV11-3 and TRBJ2-2; no D segment can be confidently identified. The sequences come from PBMCs from the stem cell graft donor, collected from the stem cell graft. The CDR3 region reads CASSLIETGELFF. The nucleotides are TGTGCCAGCAGCTTGATAGAGACCGGGGAGCTGTTTTTT.